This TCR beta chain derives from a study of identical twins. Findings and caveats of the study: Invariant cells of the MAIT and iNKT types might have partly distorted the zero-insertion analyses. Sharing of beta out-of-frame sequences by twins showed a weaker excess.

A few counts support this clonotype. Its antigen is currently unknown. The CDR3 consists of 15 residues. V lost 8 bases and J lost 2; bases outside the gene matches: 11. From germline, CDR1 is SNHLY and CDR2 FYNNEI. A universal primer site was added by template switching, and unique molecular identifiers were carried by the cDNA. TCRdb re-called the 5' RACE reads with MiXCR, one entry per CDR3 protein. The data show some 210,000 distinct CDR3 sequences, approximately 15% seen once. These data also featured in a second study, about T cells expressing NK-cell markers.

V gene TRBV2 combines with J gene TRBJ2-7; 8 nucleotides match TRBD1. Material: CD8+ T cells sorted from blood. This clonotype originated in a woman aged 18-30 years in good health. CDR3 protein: CASVPTDRAPYEQYF. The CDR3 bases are TGTGCCAGCGTACCTACGGACAGGGCGCCCTACGAGCAGTACTTC.